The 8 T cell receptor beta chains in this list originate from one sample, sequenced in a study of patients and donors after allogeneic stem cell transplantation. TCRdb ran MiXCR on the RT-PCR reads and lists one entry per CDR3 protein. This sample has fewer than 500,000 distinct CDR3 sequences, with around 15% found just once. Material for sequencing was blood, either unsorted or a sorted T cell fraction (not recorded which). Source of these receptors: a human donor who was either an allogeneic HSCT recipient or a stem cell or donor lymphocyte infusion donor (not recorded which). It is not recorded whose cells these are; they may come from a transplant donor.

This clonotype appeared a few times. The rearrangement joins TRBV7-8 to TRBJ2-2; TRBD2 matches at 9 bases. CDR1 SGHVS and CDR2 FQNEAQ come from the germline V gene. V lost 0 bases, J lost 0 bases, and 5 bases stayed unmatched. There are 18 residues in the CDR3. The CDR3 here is CASSLAVGLASNTGELFF. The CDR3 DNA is TGTGCCAGCAGCTTAGCGGTGGGACTAGCTTCGAACACCGGGGAGCTGTTTTTT.

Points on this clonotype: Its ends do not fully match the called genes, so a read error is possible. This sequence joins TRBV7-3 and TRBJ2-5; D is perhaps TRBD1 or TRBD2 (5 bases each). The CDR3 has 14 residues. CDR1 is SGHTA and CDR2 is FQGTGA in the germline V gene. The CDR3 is CASSVTGTTGTQYF. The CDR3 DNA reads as TGTGCCAGCAGCGTAACCGGGACGACGGGGACCCAGTACTTC.

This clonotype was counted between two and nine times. Written as DNA, the CDR3 is TGTGCCAGCAGTGTCAAAGTGAACACTGAAGCTTTCTTT. Amino acids: CASSVKVNTEAFF. This rearrangement joins TRBV6-1 to TRBJ1-1; D is undetermined. V lost 4 bases to trimming and J lost 0 bases, with 6 bases between them. Per germline, CDR1 MNHNS and CDR2 SASEGT. The length of the CDR3 is 13 residues.

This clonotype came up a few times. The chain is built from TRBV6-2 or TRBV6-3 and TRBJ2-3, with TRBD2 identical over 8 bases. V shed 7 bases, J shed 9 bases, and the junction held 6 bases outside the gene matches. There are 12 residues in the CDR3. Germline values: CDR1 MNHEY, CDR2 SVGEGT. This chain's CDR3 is CASNDPGGTQYF. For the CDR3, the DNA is TGTGCCAGCAACGATCCGGGGGGGACGCAGTATTTT.

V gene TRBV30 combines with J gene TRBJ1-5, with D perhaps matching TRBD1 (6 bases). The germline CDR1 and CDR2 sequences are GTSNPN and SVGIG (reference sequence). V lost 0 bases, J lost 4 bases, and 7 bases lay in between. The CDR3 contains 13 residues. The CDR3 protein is CAWSVQGNQPQHF. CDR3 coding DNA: TGTGCCTGGAGTGTACAGGGTAATCAGCCCCAGCATTTT.

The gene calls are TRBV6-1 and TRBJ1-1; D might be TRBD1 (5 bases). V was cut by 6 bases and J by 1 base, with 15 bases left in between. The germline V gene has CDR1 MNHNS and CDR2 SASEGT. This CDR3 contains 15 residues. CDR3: CASSSGAAGNTEAFF. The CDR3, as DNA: TGTGCCAGCAGCTCCGGGGCAGCCGGGAACACTGAAGCTTTCTTT.

CDR3 protein: CASSLSQGAVDTQYF. DNA of the CDR3: TGTGCCAGCAGCTTATCACAGGGGGCTGTGGATACGCAGTATTTT. The rearrangement links TRBV7-3 to TRBJ2-3; 9 positions match TRBD1. The CDR3 covers 15 residues. The germline V gene has CDR1 SGHTA and CDR2 FQGTGA. V trimming: 2 bases; J trimming: 6 bases; junction bases outside the gene matches: 6.

Written as DNA, the CDR3 is TGCAGCGTTGAGGAGACAGGGAGTAGGGAAAAACTGTTTTTT. This codes for CSVEETGSREKLFF. The genes are TRBV29-1 and TRBJ1-4; 7 nucleotides match TRBD1. The CDR3 has 14 residues. Unmatched junction bases numbered 9, after V lost 3 bases and J lost 8 bases. From germline, CDR1 is SQVTM and CDR2 ANQGSEA.